This passage covers 14 T cell receptor beta chains from one sample sequenced in a study of T cell repertoires in cytomegalovirus infection. TCRdb processed the reads anew with MiXCR; each CDR3 protein has one entry. This sample yields fewer than 850,000 distinct CDR3 sequences, of which roughly 28% are seen a single time; 10% to 15% belongs to the top ten. Their antigens remain unidentified. This material consisted of cultured CD8+ T cells from PBMCs, taken from culture after CMV antigen stimulation. The receptors derive from a human donor in good health (CMV status not recorded). Some clones in this sample may be carry-over from other donors' samples.

The chain joins TRBV9 to TRBJ2-2; no clear D gene. The germline gives CDR1 SGDLS, CDR2 YYNGEE. Trimming removed 0 bases from V and 0 bases from J, with 12 bases in between. The CDR3 is 17 residues long. The CDR3 region has the DNA TGTGCCAGCAGCGTAGAGTCGGATTTCGCGAACACCGGGGAGCTGTTTTTT. It encodes CASSVESDFANTGELFF.

This chain joins TRBV3-1 and TRBJ2-1, with 10 bases identical to TRBD2. J gave up 7 bases and V 3 bases, and 6 bases lay outside the gene matches. Per germline, CDR1 LGHDT and CDR2 YNNKEL (reference sequence). This CDR3 is 15 amino acids long. The CDR3 protein is CASSQALAGANEQFF. The DNA for the CDR3 is TGTGCCAGCAGCCAGGCCCTAGCGGGGGCAAATGAGCAGTTCTTC.

The chain recombines TRBV4-3 with TRBJ1-6; no firm D call. The CDR3 spans 14 residues. V shed 4 bases and J shed 10 bases, with 14 bases lying between them. The germline V gene has CDR1 LGHNA and CDR2 YSLEER. In DNA form, the CDR3 reads TGCGCCAGCAGCCCCGGCTTTTTAACCTCACCCCTCCACTTT. Its translation is CASSPGFLTSPLHF.

The sample holds a few counts of this clonotype. The V call is TRBV7-9, the J call TRBJ2-7; D is possibly TRBD1 (6 bases). V lost 2 bases and J lost 0, with 11 bases in between. The length of the CDR3 is 15 residues. Per germline, CDR1 SEHNR and CDR2 FQNEAQ (reference sequence). The CDR3 sequence is CASSLYRESSYEQYF. DNA of the CDR3: TGTGCCAGCAGCTTATACAGGGAGAGCTCCTACGAGCAGTACTTC.

Ten or more counts support this clonotype. V usage is TRBV12-3 or TRBV12-4 and J usage is TRBJ2-5; TRBD2 might be the D (7 bases). Trimming cost V 7 bases and J 5 bases, with 26 bases left between them. The CDR3 is 17 residues long. CDR3: CASTSQGGGAPWETQYF. The CDR3 DNA reads TGTGCCAGCACCTCCCAAGGGGGAGGGGCACCGTGGGAGACCCAGTACTTC.

This clonotype was seen many times. J is TRBJ1-5 and V is TRBV7-2, with D maybe TRBD1 (6 bases). Looked up from germline, CDR1 is SGHTA and CDR2 is FQGNSA. This CDR3 is built from 16 residues. V lost 4 bases to trimming and J lost 0 bases, with 13 bases between them. DNA for the CDR3: TGTGCCAGCAGCTCCATTGGACAGTATAGCAATCAGCCCCAGCATTTT. It translates to CASSSIGQYSNQPQHF. The whole variable domain, filled in from reference TRBV7-2 and TRBJ1-5, reads GAGVSQSPSNKVTEKGKDVELRCDPISGHTALYWYRQSLGQGLEFLIYFQGNSAPDKSGLPSDRFSAERTGGSVSTLTIQRTQQEDSAVYLCASSSIGQYSNQPQHFGDGTRLSIL.

The gene calls are TRBV7-6 and TRBJ2-1, with a weak D call TRBD2 (6 bases). The length of the CDR3 is 15 residues. Trimming removed 5 bases from V and 4 bases from J, with 15 bases in between. CDR1 and CDR2 from the germline V gene are SGHVS and FNYEAQ. The CDR3 bases are TGTGCCAGCAGCCAGTTATTTAGCGGTTACAATGAGCAGTTCTTC. It yields the protein CASSQLFSGYNEQFF.

The chain is built from TRBV29-1 and TRBJ1-2, with D perhaps TRBD1 (6 bases). The V gene lost 5 bases and the J gene lost 0 bases, with 13 bases spanning the gap. CDR3 length: 14 residues. CDR1 SQVTM and CDR2 ANQGSEA come from the germline V gene. The CDR3 coding sequence is TGCAGCGTTCACGGGGGGGCGCCTAACTATGGCTACACCTTC. Amino acid sequence: CSVHGGAPNYGYTF.

A remark on this clonotype: The missing conserved phenylalanine or tryptophan at the end of this CDR3 makes a read error likely. The chain employs TRBV27 and TRBJ1-2, with 10 bases aligning to TRBD1. The germline gives CDR1 MNHEY, CDR2 SMNVEV (reference sequence). V gave up 3 bases and J gave up 6 bases; unmatched junction bases: 7. The CDR3 is 15 residues long. CDR3 residues: CASSFLGQGVDGYTI. As DNA, the CDR3 is TGTGCCAGCAGTTTCCTAGGACAGGGGGTAGATGGCTACACCATC.

This clonotype was picked up a small number of times. CDR3 in amino acids: CASRADRGWLINGYTF. The CDR3 DNA reads as TGTGCCAGCAGAGCTGACAGGGGTTGGCTTATTAATGGCTACACCTTC. The V gene is TRBV7-8, the J gene TRBJ1-2; the match to TRBD1 covers 8 bases. V was pared by 6 bases and J by 6 bases, with 15 bases of the junction left unmatched. Germline V CDR1 and CDR2: SGHVS, FQNEAQ. This CDR3 has 16 amino acids.

The rearrangement joins TRBV10-3 to TRBJ2-7; 9 bases line up with TRBD2. V lost 10 bases, J lost 2 bases, and 9 bases stayed unmatched. CDR1 ENHRY and CDR2 SYGVKD come from the germline V gene. The CDR3 has 14 residues. CDR3 protein: CATQNSGGPYEQYF. The CDR3 region has the DNA TGTGCCACCCAGAATAGCGGGGGCCCCTACGAGCAGTACTTC.

This clonotype has a count of ten or more. The chain combines TRBV7-9 with TRBJ2-1; possibly TRBD1 or TRBD2 for D (5 bases each). Looked up from germline, CDR1 is SEHNR and CDR2 is FQNEAQ (reference sequence). The CDR3 spans 15 residues. V was shortened by 1 base and J by 10 bases, with 17 bases between the two germline ends. DNA for the CDR3: TGTGCCAGCAGCTTAGATGGGGCCTCTTGGGGGGAGCAGTTCTTC. Protein: CASSLDGASWGEQFF. The full variable domain, rest sourced from reference TRBV7-9 and TRBJ2-1, is DTGVSQNPRHKITKRGQNVTFRCDPISEHNRLYWYRQTLGQGPEFLTYFQNEAQLEKSRLLSDRFSAERPKGSFSTLEIQRTEQGDSAMYLCASSLDGASWGEQFFGPGTRLTVL.

This sequence joins TRBV27 and TRBJ1-2, with D unresolved. Germline V gene data show CDR1 as MNHEY and CDR2 as SMNVEV (reference sequence). V gave up 5 bases and J gave up 8 bases, with 15 bases separating them. This CDR3 comprises 13 residues. This CDR3 is CASSDGGLRGYTF. CDR3 DNA: TGTGCCAGCAGTGACGGTGGGCTGCGGGGCTACACCTTC.

This clonotype was observed a few times. The chain couples TRBV2 to TRBJ2-7; TRBD1 might be the D (5 bases). CDR3 length: 16 amino acids. Trimming cost V 7 bases and J 2 bases, with 21 bases left between them. From germline, CDR1 is SNHLY and CDR2 FYNNEI. CDR3 DNA: TGTGCCAGCATCTCCCCGACAGCTCCCCTGGCCTACGAGCAGTACTTC. Amino acids: CASISPTAPLAYEQYF. The full variable domain, rest sourced from reference TRBV2 and TRBJ2-7, is EPEVTQTPSHQVTQMGQEVILRCVPISNHLYFYWYRQILGQKVEFLVSFYNNEISEKSEIFDDQFSVERPDGSNFTLKIRSTKLEDSAMYFCASISPTAPLAYEQYFGPGTRLTVT.